This T cell receptor (beta chain) was found in a study of persistence of HIV-infected CD4 T cells. To note about this clone: The antigen remains undetermined.

Lysates of CMV-infected fibroblasts at around 9.9 ug/mL stimulated these cells. CD4+ T cells upregulating both CD40 ligand and CD69 were sorted as responding cells. J was trimmed by 0 bases and V by 2 bases; bases with no gene match: 11. The CDR3 is 19 amino acids. Germline assignment: CDR1 ENHRY and CDR2 SYGVKD. The immunoSEQ assay was version 4, run in survey mode. Sequencing used immunoSEQ multiplex PCR; TCRdb keeps in-frame clones, though not all of them. The table has some 16,000 clones, less than 75% seen once. The material was CD4+ T cells sorted from PBMCs after approximately 19-hour stimulation, obtained from a patient who received antiretroviral therapy. This receptor was identified in an adult woman with HIV who was CMV-seropositive. The rearrangement uses TRBV10-3 and TRBJ2-1, with 9 bases lining up with TRBD2. The CDR3 loop reads CAISEPSGGPDRSYNEQFF. The CDR3 DNA follows: TGTGCCATCAGTGAGCCCAGCGGGGGGCCCGATCGCTCCTACAATGAGCAGTTCTTC.